Many counts were recorded for the clone carrying this T cell receptor beta chain. Its antigen is undetermined. The TCRbeta library was prepared with unique molecular identifiers. One entry per CDR3 protein, called by TCRdb with MiXCR from the PCR reads. Among under 300,000 distinct CDR3 sequences listed, under 14% were seen once. The data were taken from a study of T-cell reconstitution after alpha-beta-depleted transplantation in children. Broader study findings: TCRbeta diversity was high at day 60 in some patients (a result of surviving recipient T cells and thymic progenitors). T-cell numbers and diversity one year post-transplant derived largely from freshly generated T cells. Several hundred graft clones that had expanded were reportedly the source of alpha-beta T cells about two months after transplant.

The germline gives CDR1 SGHRS, CDR2 YFSETQ. This CDR3 region has 16 residues. V lost 1 base to trimming and J lost 5 bases, with 18 bases between them. The sample was peripheral blood, taken 180 days after TCRalphabeta/CD19-depleted stem cell transplant. J is TRBJ2-5 and V is TRBV5-1; possible D gene TRBD1, 6 bases. This receptor was obtained from a male patient under 10 years old who had a stem cell transplant for chronic granulomatous disease, so the T cells may come from the graft donor. The CDR3 sequence is CASSLPLGQSGETQYF. In nucleotides, the CDR3 is TGCGCCAGCAGCTTGCCCTTAGGACAGTCGGGTGAGACCCAGTACTTC.